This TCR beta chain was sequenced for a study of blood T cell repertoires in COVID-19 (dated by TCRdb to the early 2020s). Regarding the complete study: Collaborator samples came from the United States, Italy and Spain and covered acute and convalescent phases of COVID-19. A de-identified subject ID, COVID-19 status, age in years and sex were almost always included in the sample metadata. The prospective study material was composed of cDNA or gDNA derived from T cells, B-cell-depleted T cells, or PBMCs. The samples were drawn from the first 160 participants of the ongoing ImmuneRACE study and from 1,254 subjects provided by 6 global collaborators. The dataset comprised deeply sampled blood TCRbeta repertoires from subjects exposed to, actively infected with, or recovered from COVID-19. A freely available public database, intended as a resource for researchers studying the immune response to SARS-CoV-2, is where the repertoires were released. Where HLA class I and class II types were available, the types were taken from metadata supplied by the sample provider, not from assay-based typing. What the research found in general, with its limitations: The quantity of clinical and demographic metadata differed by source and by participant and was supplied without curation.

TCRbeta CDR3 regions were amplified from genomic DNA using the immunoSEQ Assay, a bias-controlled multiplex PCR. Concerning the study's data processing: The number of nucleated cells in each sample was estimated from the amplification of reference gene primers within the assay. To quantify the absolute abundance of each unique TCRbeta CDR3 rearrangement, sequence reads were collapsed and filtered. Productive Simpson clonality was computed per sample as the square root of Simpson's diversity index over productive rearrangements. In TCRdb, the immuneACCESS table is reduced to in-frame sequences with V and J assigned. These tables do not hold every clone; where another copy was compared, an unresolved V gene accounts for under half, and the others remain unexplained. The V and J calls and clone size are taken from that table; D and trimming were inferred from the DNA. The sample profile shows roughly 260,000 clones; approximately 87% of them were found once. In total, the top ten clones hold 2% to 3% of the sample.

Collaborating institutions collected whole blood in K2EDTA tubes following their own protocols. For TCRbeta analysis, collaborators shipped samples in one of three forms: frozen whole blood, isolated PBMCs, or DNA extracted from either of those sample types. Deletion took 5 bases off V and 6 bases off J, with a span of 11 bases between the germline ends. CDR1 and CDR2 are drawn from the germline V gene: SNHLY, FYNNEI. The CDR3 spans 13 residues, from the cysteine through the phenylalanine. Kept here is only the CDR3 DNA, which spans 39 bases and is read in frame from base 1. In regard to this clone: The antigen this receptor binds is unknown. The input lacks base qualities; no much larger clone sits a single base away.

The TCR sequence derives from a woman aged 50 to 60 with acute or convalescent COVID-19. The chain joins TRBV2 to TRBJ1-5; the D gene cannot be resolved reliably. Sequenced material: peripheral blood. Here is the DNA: TGTGCCAGCAGTTCAGTTGGCATTCAGCCCCAGCATTTT. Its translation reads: CASSSVGIQPQHF.